This TCR beta chain was observed in a study of identifying expanded T cells in peripheral blood. Study-level points and caveats: Over about two and four weeks, about 16.4 and 19 clones changed, versus approximately 1.1 between replicates.

The CDR3 totals 16 residues. Germline values: CDR1 ENHRY, CDR2 SYGVKD. V was shortened by 2 bases and J by 3 bases, with 17 bases between the two germline ends. About this clone itself: Its target is unknown.

The data were produced by immunoSEQ multiplex PCR, yet TCRdb's version contains in-frame clones alone and is incomplete. Among some 78,000 clones listed, 84% were seen once. The chain joins TRBV10-3 to TRBJ2-7, with D possibly matching TRBD1 (6 bases). Sequenced input: blood. This sequence originates from a person aged 18 to 69 in good health. CDR3 bases: TGTGCCATCAGTGAGATCCCCGCGGCAGGGGTCTACGAGCAGTACTTC. Its translation: CAISEIPAAGVYEQYF.